These 3 T cell receptor beta chains share one sample of origin, sequenced in a study of early T cells in non-severe SARS-CoV-2 infection. TCRdb independently ran MiXCR on the 5' RACE reads; one entry per CDR3 protein. The repertoire consists of 45,000 to 60,000 distinct CDR3 sequences, with more than 7% occurring once and the leading ten covering 3% to 4%. The sample consisted of whole blood. The receptors stem from an adult who was a healthcare worker with PCR-confirmed SARS-CoV-2 infection or an uninfected control (not recorded which).

This clonotype was found many times. A read error may produce the germline difference seen at one junction end. V gene TRBV29-1 combines with J gene TRBJ2-7; D may correspond to TRBD1 or TRBD2 (6 bases each). CDR1 and CDR2 (germline): SQVTM, ANQGSEA. This CDR3 region has 12 residues. The CDR3: CSVEGSGAEQYF. Written as DNA, the CDR3 is TGCAGCGTCGAAGGTTCGGGGGCCGAGCAGTACTTC.

The rearrangement joins TRBV7-2 to TRBJ2-5; D not certain. The CDR3 spans 17 residues. Germline-derived CDR1 and CDR2 are SGHTA and FQGNSA. Trimming pared 4 bases from V and 9 bases from J, leaving 27 bases between. The CDR3 sequence is CASSYPQYQAPSRAQYF. The CDR3 DNA follows: TGTGCCAGCAGCTACCCCCAATATCAAGCGCCCTCAAGGGCCCAGTACTTC.

The V gene is TRBV20-1, the J gene TRBJ2-6; D ambiguous. V gave up 6 bases and J gave up 0 bases, with 15 bases separating them. The CDR3 runs to 16 residues. The germline gives CDR1 DFQATT, CDR2 SNEGSKA (reference sequence). CDR3 in DNA: TGCAGTGCGACCGGGTCCAGCCCCTCTGGGGCCAACGTCCTGACTTTC. It codes for CSATGSSPSGANVLTF.